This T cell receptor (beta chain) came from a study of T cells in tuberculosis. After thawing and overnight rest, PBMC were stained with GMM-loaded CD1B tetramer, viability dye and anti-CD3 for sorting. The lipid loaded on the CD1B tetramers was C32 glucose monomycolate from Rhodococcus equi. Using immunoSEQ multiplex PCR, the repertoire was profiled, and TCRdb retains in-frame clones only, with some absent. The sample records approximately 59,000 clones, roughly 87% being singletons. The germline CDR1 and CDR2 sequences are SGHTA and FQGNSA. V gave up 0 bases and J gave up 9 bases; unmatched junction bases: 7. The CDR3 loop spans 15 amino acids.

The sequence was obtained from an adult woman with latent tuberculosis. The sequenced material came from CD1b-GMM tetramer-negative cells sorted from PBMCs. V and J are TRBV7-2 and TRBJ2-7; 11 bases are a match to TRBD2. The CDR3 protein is CASSLAQLAGDLQYF. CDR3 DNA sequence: TGTGCCAGCAGCTTAGCGCAACTAGCGGGAGACTTGCAGTACTTC.